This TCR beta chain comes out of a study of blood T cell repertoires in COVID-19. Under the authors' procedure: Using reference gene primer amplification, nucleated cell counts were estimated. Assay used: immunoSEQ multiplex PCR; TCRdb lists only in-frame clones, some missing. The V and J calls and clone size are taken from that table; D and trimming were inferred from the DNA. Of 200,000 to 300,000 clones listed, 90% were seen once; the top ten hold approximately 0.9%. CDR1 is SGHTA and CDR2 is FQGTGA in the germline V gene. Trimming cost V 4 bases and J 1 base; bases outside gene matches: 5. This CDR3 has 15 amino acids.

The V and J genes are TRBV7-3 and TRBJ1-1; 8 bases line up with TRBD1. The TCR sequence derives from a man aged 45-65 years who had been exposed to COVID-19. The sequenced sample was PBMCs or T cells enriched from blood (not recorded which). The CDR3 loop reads CASSSTGGANTEAFF. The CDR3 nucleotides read TGTGCCAGCAGCTCCACAGGGGGAGCGAACACTGAAGCTTTCTTT.